This T cell receptor beta chain was sequenced for a study of blood T cell repertoires in COVID-19. Background on the study: Sites in the United States, Italy and Spain provided acute and convalescent COVID-19 samples. Sources were T cells, B-cell-depleted T cells, or PBMCs; the material itself was cDNA or gDNA.

The V segment lost 6 bases and the J segment 7 bases; nucleotides outside the gene matches: 12. Germline CDR1 is LNHDA and CDR2 is SQIVND (reference sequence). This CDR3 comprises 16 residues. There are a few counts of this clone. In the original analysis: Reference gene primers were amplified, and this amplification served to estimate nucleated cell counts. The data were produced by immunoSEQ multiplex PCR, yet TCRdb's version contains in-frame clones alone and is incomplete. D and trimming come from the DNA, and the V and J calls and clone size come from that table. The table has 150,000 or so clones, around 80% seen once.

The sample consisted of peripheral blood. The rearrangement joins TRBV19 to TRBJ1-6, with 7 bases identical to TRBD1. The sequence was obtained from a human donor with acute or convalescent COVID-19. The donor label of this sample is uncertain. CDR3 bases: TGTGCCAGTAGATCCTCGGGACAGTTTTGGAATTCACCCCTCCACTTT. It specifies CASRSSGQFWNSPLHF.